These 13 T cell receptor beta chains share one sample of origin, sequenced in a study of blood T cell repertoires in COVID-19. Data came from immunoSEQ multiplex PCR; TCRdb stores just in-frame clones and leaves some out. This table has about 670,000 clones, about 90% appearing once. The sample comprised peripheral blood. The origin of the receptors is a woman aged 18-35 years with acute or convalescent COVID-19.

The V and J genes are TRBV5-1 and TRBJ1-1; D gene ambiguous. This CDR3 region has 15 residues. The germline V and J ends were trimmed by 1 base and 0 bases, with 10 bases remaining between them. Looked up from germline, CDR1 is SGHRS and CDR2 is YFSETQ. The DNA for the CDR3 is TGCGCCAGCAGCTTGTTGAGTATAATGAACACTGAAGCTTTCTTT. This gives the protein CASSLLSIMNTEAFF.

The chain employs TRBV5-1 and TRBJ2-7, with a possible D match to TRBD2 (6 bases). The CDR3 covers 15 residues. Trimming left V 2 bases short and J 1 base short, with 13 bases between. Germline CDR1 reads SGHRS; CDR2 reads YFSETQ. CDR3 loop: CASSFRAGSSYEQYF. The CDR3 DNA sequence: TGCGCCAGCAGCTTCAGGGCGGGGTCTTCCTACGAGCAGTACTTC.

The CDR3 here is CASSLKTGPETQYF. The CDR3 region has the DNA TGCGCCAGCAGCTTGAAGACAGGGCCAGAGACCCAGTACTTC. The genes are TRBV5-1 and TRBJ2-5, with 7 bases that match TRBD1. With 1 base clipped from V and 4 bases from J, the junction kept 4 bases outside the gene matches. The CDR3 spans 14 residues. CDR1 and CDR2 from the germline V gene are SGHRS and YFSETQ.

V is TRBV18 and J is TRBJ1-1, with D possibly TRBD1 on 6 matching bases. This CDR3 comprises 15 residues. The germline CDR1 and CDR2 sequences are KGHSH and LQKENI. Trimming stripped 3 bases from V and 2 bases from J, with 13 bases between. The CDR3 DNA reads TGTGCCAGCTCACCGGTGAGACAGGTAAACACTGAAGCTTTCTTT. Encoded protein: CASSPVRQVNTEAFF.

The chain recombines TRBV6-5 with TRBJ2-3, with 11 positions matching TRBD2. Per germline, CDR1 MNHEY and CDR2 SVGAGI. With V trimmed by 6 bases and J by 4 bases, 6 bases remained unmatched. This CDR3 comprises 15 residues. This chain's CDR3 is CASRVAGGPADTQYF. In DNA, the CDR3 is TGTGCCAGCAGAGTAGCGGGGGGGCCCGCAGATACGCAGTATTTT.

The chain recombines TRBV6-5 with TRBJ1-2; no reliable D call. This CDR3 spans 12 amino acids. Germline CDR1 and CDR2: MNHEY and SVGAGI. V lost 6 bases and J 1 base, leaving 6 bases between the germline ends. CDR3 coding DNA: TGTGCCAGCAGCCGGGATAACTATGGCTACACCTTC. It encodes CASSRDNYGYTF.

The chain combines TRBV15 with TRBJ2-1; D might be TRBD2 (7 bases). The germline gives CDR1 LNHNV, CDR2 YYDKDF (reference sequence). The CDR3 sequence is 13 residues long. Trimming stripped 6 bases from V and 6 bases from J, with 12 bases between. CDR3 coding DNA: TGTGCCACCAGGAGGGGGGGGCCCAATGAGCAGTTCTTC. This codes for CATRRGGPNEQFF.

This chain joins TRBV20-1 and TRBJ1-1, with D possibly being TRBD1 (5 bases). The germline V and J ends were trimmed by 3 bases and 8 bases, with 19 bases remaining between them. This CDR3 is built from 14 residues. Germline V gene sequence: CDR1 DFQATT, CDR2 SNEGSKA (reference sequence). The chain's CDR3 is CSASLRMGGTEAFF. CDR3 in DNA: TGCAGTGCTAGTCTTCGTATGGGGGGTACAGAAGCTTTCTTT.

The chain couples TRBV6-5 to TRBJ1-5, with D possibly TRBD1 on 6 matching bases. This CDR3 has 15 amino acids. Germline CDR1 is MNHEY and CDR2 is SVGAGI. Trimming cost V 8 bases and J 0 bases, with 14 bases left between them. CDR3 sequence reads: CASGRGVHSNQPQHF. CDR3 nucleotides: TGTGCCAGCGGCAGGGGAGTCCATAGCAATCAGCCCCAGCATTTT.

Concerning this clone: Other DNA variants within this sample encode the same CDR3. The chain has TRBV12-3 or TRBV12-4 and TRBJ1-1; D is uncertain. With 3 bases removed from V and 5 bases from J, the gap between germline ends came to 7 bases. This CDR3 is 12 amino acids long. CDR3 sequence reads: CASSFSVTEAFF. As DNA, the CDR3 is TGTGCCAGCAGTTTTTCGGTGACTGAAGCTTTCTTT.

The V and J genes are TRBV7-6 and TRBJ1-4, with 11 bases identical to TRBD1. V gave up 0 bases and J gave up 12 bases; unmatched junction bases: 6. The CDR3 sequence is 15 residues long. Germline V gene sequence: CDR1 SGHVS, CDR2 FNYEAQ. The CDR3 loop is CASSLAGDRGDELFF. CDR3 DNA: TGTGCCAGCAGCTTAGCGGGGGACAGGGGGGACGAACTGTTTTTT.

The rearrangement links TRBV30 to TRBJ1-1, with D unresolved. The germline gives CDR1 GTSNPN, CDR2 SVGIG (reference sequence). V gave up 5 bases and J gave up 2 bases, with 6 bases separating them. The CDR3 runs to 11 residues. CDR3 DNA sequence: TGTGCCTGGTTCAAAAACACTGAAGCTTTCTTT. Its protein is CAWFKNTEAFF.

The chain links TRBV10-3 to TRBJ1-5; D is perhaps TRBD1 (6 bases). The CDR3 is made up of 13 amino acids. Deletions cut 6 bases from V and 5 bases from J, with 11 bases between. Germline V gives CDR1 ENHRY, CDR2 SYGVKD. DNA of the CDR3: TGTGCCATCAGCAACAGGGATGATCAGCCCCAGCATTTT. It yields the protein CAISNRDDQPQHF.